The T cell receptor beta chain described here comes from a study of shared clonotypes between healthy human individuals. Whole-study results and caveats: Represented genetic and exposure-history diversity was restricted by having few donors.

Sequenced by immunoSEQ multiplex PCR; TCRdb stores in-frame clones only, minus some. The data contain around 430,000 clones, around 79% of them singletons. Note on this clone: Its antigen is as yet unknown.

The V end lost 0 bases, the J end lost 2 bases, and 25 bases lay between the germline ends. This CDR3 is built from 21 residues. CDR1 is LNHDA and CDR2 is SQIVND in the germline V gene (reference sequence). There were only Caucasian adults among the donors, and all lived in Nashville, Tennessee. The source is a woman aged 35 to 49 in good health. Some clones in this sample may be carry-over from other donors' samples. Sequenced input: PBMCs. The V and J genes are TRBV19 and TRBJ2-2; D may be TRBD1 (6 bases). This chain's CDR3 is CASSIDVRRMGQGKNTGELFF. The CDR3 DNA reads TGTGCCAGTAGTATAGACGTAAGGCGGATGGGTCAGGGGAAAAACACCGGGGAGCTGTTTTTT.